The rows below give T cell receptor beta chains drawn from one sample of a study of T cell repertoires in cytomegalovirus infection. Which antigens these TCRs recognize remains unknown. TCRdb independently ran MiXCR on the reads; one entry per CDR3 protein. Of under 450,000 distinct CDR3 sequences listed, about 35% are singletons. Material: cultured PBMCs, obtained from culture after CMV antigen stimulation. The receptors stem from a human donor in good health (CMV status not recorded). Some clones in this sample may be carry-over from other donors' samples. Each CDR3 is given with its conserved first and last residue. A D gene is named only where the DNA matches it firmly. Clone size appears in some rows only: once, few, many, or a class for an expanded clone.

J,length,size,V,D,DNA,CDR3
TRBJ1-1,16,-,TRBV4-2,-,TGTGCCAGCAGCCAAGAAGGAGCTGGTCGGGGCCGTGAAGCTTTCTTT,CASSQEGAGRGREAFF
TRBJ2-1,17,few,TRBV4-3,TRBD2,TGCGCCAGCAGCCAAGATTCTAGCGGTAGCTCCTACAATGAGCAGTTCTTC,CASSQDSSGSSYNEQFF
TRBJ1-2,16,once,TRBV20-1,-,TGCAGTGCTAGAGGGGGGGGTAACAAAGGCAGGACTGGCTACACCTTC,CSARGGGNKGRTGYTF
TRBJ2-1,14,-,TRBV11-3,TRBD2,TGTGCCAGCAGCTTGGCTAGCGGGAGGTATGAGCAGTTCTTC,CASSLASGRYEQFF
TRBJ2-1,13,few,TRBV7-6,TRBD1,TGTGCCAGCAGCTGGGACAGGGCGGGTGAGCAGTTCTTC,CASSWDRAGEQFF
TRBJ1-1,16,-,TRBV12-3/TRBV12-4,-,TGTGCCAGCAGTTTGTGGGGGGATTCTTCAAGCACTGAAGCTTTCTTT,CASSLWGDSSSTEAFF
TRBJ1-1,13,-,TRBV10-3,TRBD1,TGTGCCATCAGTGCTACAGGGGATACTGAAGCTTTCTTT,CAISATGDTEAFF
TRBJ2-7,15,once,TRBV20-1,TRBD2,TGCAGTGCTAGAGATTACAGCGGGATCTCCTACGAGCAGTACTTC,CSARDYSGISYEQYF
TRBJ2-1,14,few,TRBV6-2/TRBV6-3,-,TGTGCCAGCAGTTACTCGGAACGTAGACCGGGTCGGTTCTTC,CASSYSERRPGRFF
TRBJ1-1,14,-,TRBV27,-,TGTGCCAGCAGGTCCGGGACACGGAACACTGAAGCTTTCTTT,CASRSGTRNTEAFF
TRBJ2-2,16,many,TRBV6-1,TRBD1,TGTGCCAGCAGTTTAGACAGGGCGTTGATCACCGGGGAGCTGTTTTTT,CASSLDRALITGELFF
TRBJ1-2,15,few,TRBV19,-,TGTGCCAGTAGTACCGAGCAGGCTTATAACTATGGCTACACCTTC,CASSTEQAYNYGYTF
TRBJ1-5,17,-,TRBV19,-,TGTGCCAGTAGTATAGAGTCAGGGCAGGGGAGCAATCAGCCCCAGCATTTT,CASSIESGQGSNQPQHF
TRBJ1-1,14,-,TRBV12-3/TRBV12-4,TRBD1,TGTGCCAGCAGTTTAACCCAGGGGGGTACTGAAGCTTTCTTT,CASSLTQGGTEAFF
TRBJ2-1,14,many,TRBV18,-,TGTGCCAGCTCACCAACTTTGGGCAAGGATGAGCAGTTCTTC,CASSPTLGKDEQFF
TRBJ1-2,14,-,TRBV7-2,-,TGTGCCAGCAGGATGAAAGGGAAGAACTATGGCTACACCTTC,CASRMKGKNYGYTF
TRBJ2-1,14,-,TRBV5-4,-,TGTGCCAGCACGGGGGACGCTCAAGGGAATGAGCAGTTCTTC,CASTGDAQGNEQFF
TRBJ2-5,16,few,TRBV7-6,TRBD2,TGTGCTAGCAGCTTTAGCGACCTTAGCGGGCAAGAGACCCAGTACTTC,CASSFSDLSGQETQYF
TRBJ1-2,13,-,TRBV18,TRBD1,TGTGCCAGCTCAAAGACAGGGGGTGATGGCTACACCTTC,CASSKTGGDGYTF
TRBJ2-5,17,-,TRBV11-2,-,TGTGCCAGCAGCTTAGATTCCGCAGCCTTGGGGTGGGAGACCCAGTACTTC,CASSLDSAALGWETQYF
TRBJ2-3,15,-,TRBV20-1,TRBD2,TGCAGTGCTACTGGACTAGCGGGAGAATCAGATACGCAGTATTTT,CSATGLAGESDTQYF
TRBJ1-1,12,few,TRBV14,-,TGTGCCAGCAGCCAAAGTGGACGGGGGGCTTTCTTT,CASSQSGRGAFF
TRBJ2-7,15,-,TRBV27,-,TGTGCCAGCAGTAACCTCCCCGCTAGTGCCTACGAGCAGTACTTC,CASSNLPASAYEQYF
TRBJ1-1,13,-,TRBV6-2/TRBV6-3,-,TGTGCCAGCAGTTACTCGACCTTATCTGAAGCTTTCTTT,CASSYSTLSEAFF
TRBJ2-2,12,-,TRBV2,-,TGTGCCAGCGCTAAAGGCACCGGGGAGCTGTTTTTT,CASAKGTGELFF
TRBJ2-3,14,-,TRBV7-7,-,TGTGCTACCTACCGCGGGGAGCGACTAGATACGCAGTATTTT,CATYRGERLDTQYF
TRBJ2-7,14,-,TRBV7-9,-,TGTGCCAGCAGCTTGAGGGCCACATACTACGAGCAGTACTTC,CASSLRATYYEQYF
TRBJ1-2,13,-,TRBV4-3,-,TGCGCCAGCAGCCAACCGACAAGCAGGGGCTACACCTTC,CASSQPTSRGYTF
TRBJ2-7,13,few,TRBV12-3/TRBV12-4,-,TGTGCCAGCAGGGACAGCGCCTCCTACGAGCAGTACTTC,CASRDSASYEQYF
TRBJ1-1,15,-,TRBV14,-,TGTGCCAGCAGCCAAACAGACGCTATGAACACTGAAGCTTTCTTT,CASSQTDAMNTEAFF
TRBJ2-5,13,-,TRBV6-6,-,TGTGCCAGCAGAACCGGGGGCCAAGAGACCCAGTACTTC,CASRTGGQETQYF
TRBJ1-1,14,few,TRBV4-3,-,TGCGCCAGCAGCCAAGGGGCGGGGTACACTGAAGCTTTCTTT,CASSQGAGYTEAFF